This TCR beta chain was identified in a study of post-analysis software for immune sequencing data. Background on the study: Relapsing-remitting, secondary progressive and progressive-relapsing forms made up the multiple sclerosis disease courses. Notes on the study in general: F measure grouped same-batch samples tightly together. Five or six TRBV segments (TRBV5-6, TRBV5-1 and TRBV20-1 among them) occurred more frequently in patients than in controls.

Unique-molecular-identifier-tagged TCR beta cDNA libraries were used. The authors obtained roughly 0.5 million cDNA molecules from around 0.96 to 9.9 million T cells. Using its own MiXCR run on the PCR reads, TCRdb lists one record per CDR3 protein. The sample lists hundreds of thousands of distinct CDR3 sequences, roughly 30% seen once, with 0.55% to 0.65% in the top ten. This clonotype has at least ten counts. Its matching antigen is unknown. This CDR3 spans 14 amino acids. From germline, CDR1 is MGHRA and CDR2 YSYEKL. J lost 2 bases, V lost 3 bases, and 3 bases had no gene match. The V call is TRBV4-1, the J call TRBJ2-5; TRBD1 agrees at 7 bases. The receptor comes from a girl between 10 and 17 years old with multiple sclerosis. Sequenced sample: blood. This CDR3 is CASSQVGQQETQYF. DNA for the CDR3: TGCGCCAGCAGCCAGGTGGGACAGCAAGAGACCCAGTACTTC.